This T cell receptor (beta chain) is from a study of shared clonotypes between healthy human individuals. Whole-study context: The composition of the donors was a couple of women and a few men aged 18 to 49. Findings and limits, study-wide: Sequencing depth was expected to influence donor clonotype sharing.

Every donor, a Caucasian adult, lived in Nashville, Tennessee. Naive CD45RA+ and memory CD45RA-negative subsets were split from CD4+ cells. This CDR3 region has 11 residues. V lost 4 bases, J lost 5 bases, and 6 bases lay in between. CDR1 DFQATT and CDR2 SNEGSKA come from the germline V gene (reference sequence). To note about this clone: Its antigen is unknown.

Sequencing used immunoSEQ multiplex PCR; TCRdb keeps in-frame clones, though not all of them. The sample has fewer than 400,000 clones; approximately 79% are singletons. The TCR comes from a man aged 25-40 years in good health. The genes are TRBV20-1 and TRBJ2-1; no firm D call. Sequenced sample: memory CD4+ T cells sorted from blood. Documented subset: CD45RA-negative fraction. CDR3 sequence reads: CSATPHNEQFF. The CDR3 DNA reads as TGCAGTGCTACCCCCCACAATGAGCAGTTCTTC.